The entry below describes one T cell receptor (beta chain). TCRdb analysed the 5' RACE reads with MiXCR anew, one entry per CDR3 protein. The sample records almost 250,000 distinct CDR3 sequences, over 30% being singletons. These data are taken from a study of CD8 T cells in ankylosing spondylitis. The V and J ends lost 2 bases and 4 bases respectively, with 17 bases between them. The CDR3 loop spans 15 amino acids. CDR1 DFQATT and CDR2 SNEGSKA come from the germline V gene (reference sequence). The chain is built from TRBV20-1 and TRBJ1-1; D unresolved. Material: blood, either unsorted or a sorted T cell fraction (not recorded which). This receptor was obtained from a male donor with ankylosing spondylitis or in good health (not recorded which). CDR3 sequence reads: CSARKGGVIGTEAFF. CDR3 DNA: TGCAGTGCTAGAAAGGGCGGGGTTATCGGCACTGAAGCTTTCTTT.